Listed here are 3 T cell receptor beta chains from one sample, sequenced in a study of OX40 agonist ivuxolimab in advanced cancers. TCRdb's copy holds only in-frame clones and misses some; the assay was immunoSEQ multiplex PCR. Among 85,000 to 100,000 clones listed, approximately 89% were seen once. The sequencing here drew on CD4+ or CD8+ T cells sorted from blood, taken in a trial of the OX40 agonist ivuxolimab. These TCRs come from an adult with an advanced solid tumor such as melanoma, head and neck, liver or kidney cancer.

The chain couples TRBV5-6 to TRBJ2-2; maybe TRBD1 (5 bases). The germline V and J ends were trimmed by 0 bases and 0 bases, with 12 bases remaining between them. The CDR3 sequence is 17 residues long. The germline gives CDR1 SGHDT, CDR2 YYEEEE. As DNA, the CDR3 is TGTGCCAGCAGCTTGGGGGGCCGAAGGTCGAACACCGGGGAGCTGTTTTTT. Translation gives CASSLGGRRSNTGELFF.

The chain carries TRBV29-1 and TRBJ2-4; D is perhaps TRBD1 (5 bases). Germline lookup yields CDR1 SQVTM and CDR2 ANQGSEA. V was clipped by 4 bases and J by 5 bases, with 18 bases between them. CDR3 length: 15 residues. The DNA for the CDR3 is TGCAGCGTTGCTGGCCCCCAGGGTACCCAAAACATTCAGTACTTC. Amino acid sequence: CSVAGPQGTQNIQYF. The full variable domain, its missing parts supplied by reference TRBV29-1 and TRBJ2-4, is SAVISQKPSRDICQRGTSLTIQCQVDSQVTMMFWYRQQPGQSLTLIATANQGSEATYESGFVIDKFPISRPNLTFSTLTVSNMSPEDSSIYLCSVAGPQGTQNIQYFGAGTRLSVL.

The rearrangement links TRBV7-3 to TRBJ2-7; D gene unclear. Germline V lookup: CDR1 SGHTA, CDR2 FQGTGA. This CDR3 spans 14 amino acids. V shed 5 bases and J shed 2 bases, with 13 bases lying between them. CDR3 region: CASSPLGTAYEQYF. The CDR3 nucleotides are TGTGCCAGCAGCCCCCTGGGAACGGCCTACGAGCAGTACTTC.